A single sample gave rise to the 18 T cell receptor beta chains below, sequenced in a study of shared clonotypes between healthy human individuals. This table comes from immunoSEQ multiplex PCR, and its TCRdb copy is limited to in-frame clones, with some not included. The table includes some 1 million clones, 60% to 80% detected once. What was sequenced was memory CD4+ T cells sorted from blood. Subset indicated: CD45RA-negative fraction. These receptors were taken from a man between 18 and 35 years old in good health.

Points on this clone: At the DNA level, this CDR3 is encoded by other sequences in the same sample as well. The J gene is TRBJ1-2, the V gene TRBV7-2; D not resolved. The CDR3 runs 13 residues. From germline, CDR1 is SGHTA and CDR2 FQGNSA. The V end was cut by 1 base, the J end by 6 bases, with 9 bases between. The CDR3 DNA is TGTGCCAGCAGCTTAGGGGGTCGGGATGGCTACACCTTC. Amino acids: CASSLGGRDGYTF.

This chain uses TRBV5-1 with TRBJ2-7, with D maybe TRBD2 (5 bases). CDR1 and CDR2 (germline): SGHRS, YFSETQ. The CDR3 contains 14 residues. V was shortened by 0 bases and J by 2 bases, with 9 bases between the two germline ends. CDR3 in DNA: TGCGCCAGCAGCTTGGTAGAGGGTGCCTACGAGCAGTACTTC. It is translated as CASSLVEGAYEQYF.

The CDR3 DNA reads TGTGCCAGCAGCAACGGACAGCCTAATAGCAATCAGCCCCAGCATTTT. Protein sequence: CASSNGQPNSNQPQHF. The chain combines TRBV5-8 with TRBJ1-5; D is possibly TRBD1 (6 bases). V was clipped by 4 bases and J by 0 bases, with 14 bases between them. The CDR3 has 16 amino acids. Germline V gene lookup returns CDR1 SGHTS and CDR2 YDEGEE.

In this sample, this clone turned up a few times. The CDR3 is CASSLGGGDYEQYF. The CDR3 DNA reads TGTGCCAGCAGCTTAGGTGGCGGTGACTACGAGCAGTACTTC. The gene calls are TRBV11-3 and TRBJ2-7; D not certain. Trimming left V 1 base short and J 3 bases short, with 10 bases between. The germline V gene has CDR1 SGHNT and CDR2 YENEEA. The CDR3 runs 14 residues.

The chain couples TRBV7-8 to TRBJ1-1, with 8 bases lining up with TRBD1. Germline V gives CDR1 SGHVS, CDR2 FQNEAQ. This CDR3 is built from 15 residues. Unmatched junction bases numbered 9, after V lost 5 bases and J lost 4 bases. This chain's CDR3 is CASSLGQGLSTEAFF. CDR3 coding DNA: TGTGCCAGCAGCCTCGGACAGGGCTTAAGCACTGAAGCTTTCTTT. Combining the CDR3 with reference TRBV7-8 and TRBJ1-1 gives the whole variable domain GAGVSQSPRYKVAKRGQDVALRCDPISGHVSLFWYQQALGQGPEFLTYFQNEAQLDKSGLPSDRFFAERPEGSVSTLKIQRTQQEDSAVYLCASSLGQGLSTEAFFGQGTRLTVV.

This CDR3 reads CASSLQQSSYNSPLHF. The CDR3 nucleotides are TGCGCCAGCAGCCTACAACAGAGCTCCTATAATTCACCCCTCCACTTT. The chain uses TRBV5-1 and TRBJ1-6; no reliable D call. Trimming left V 4 bases short and J 0 bases short, with 11 bases between. Germline V gives CDR1 SGHRS, CDR2 YFSETQ. The CDR3 is made up of 16 amino acids.

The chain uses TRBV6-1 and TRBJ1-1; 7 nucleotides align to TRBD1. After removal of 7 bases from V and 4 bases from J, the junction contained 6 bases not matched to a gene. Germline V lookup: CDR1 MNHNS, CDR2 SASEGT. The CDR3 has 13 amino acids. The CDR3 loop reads CASTRQGSTEAFF. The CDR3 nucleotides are TGTGCCAGCACCCGACAGGGTAGCACTGAAGCTTTCTTT.

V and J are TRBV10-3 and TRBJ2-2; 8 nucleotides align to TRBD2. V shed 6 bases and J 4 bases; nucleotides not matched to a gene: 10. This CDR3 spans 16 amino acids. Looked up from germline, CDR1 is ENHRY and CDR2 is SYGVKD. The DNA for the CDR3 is TGTGCCATCAGGGCCGGAGGCGGGGGGATCACCGGGGAGCTGTTTTTT. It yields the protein CAIRAGGGGITGELFF.

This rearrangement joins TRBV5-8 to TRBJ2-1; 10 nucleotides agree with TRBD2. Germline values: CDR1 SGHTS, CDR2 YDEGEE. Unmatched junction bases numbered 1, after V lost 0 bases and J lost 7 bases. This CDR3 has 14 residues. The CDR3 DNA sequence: TGTGCCAGCAGCTTGGATAGCGGGAGGAATGAGCAGTTCTTC. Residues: CASSLDSGRNEQFF.

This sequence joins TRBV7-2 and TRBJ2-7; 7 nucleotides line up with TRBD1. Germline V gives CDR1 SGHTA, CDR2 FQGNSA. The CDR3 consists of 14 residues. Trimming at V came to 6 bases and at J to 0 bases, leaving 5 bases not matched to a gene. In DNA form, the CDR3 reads TGTGCCAGCAGACCAGGGGGATCCTCCTACGAGCAGTACTTC. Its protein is CASRPGGSSYEQYF.

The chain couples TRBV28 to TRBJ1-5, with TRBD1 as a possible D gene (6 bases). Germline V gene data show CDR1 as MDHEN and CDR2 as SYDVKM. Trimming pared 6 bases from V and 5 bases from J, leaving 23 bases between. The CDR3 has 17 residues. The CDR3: CASSCDPAGHHYQPQHF. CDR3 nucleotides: TGTGCCAGCAGCTGTGATCCCGCGGGACACCATTATCAGCCCCAGCATTTT.

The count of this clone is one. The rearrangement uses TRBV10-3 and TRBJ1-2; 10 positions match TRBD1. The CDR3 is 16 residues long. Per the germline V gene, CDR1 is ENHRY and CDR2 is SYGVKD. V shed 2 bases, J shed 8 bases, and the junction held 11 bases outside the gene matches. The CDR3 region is CAISETSEGTGVGYTF. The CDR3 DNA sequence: TGTGCCATCAGTGAGACGTCGGAAGGGACAGGGGTGGGCTACACCTTC.

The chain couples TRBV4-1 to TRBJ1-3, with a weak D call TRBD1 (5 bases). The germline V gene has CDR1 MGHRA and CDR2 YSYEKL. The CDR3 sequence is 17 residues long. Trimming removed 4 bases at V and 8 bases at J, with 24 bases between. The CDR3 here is CASSPRANVGASDTIYF. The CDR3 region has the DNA TGCGCCAGCAGCCCCCGCGCGAACGTAGGGGCCTCAGACACCATATATTTT.

CDR3 loop: CASSLARDRFYEQYF. CDR3 sequence (DNA): TGTGCCAGCAGCTTAGCCCGGGACAGGTTCTACGAGCAGTACTTC. The V and J genes are TRBV11-1 and TRBJ2-7, with 8 bases matching TRBD1. This CDR3 has 15 residues. Trimming removed 0 bases from V and 3 bases from J; junction bases left unmatched: 4. CDR1 SGHAT and CDR2 FQDESV come from the germline V gene (reference sequence).

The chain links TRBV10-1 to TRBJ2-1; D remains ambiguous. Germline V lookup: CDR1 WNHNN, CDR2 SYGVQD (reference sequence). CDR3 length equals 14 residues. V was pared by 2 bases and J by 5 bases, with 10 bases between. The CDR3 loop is CASSESPRDNEQFF. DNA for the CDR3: TGCGCCAGCAGTGAGAGTCCCCGGGACAATGAGCAGTTCTTC.

For the CDR3, the DNA is TGTGCCAGCAGCTTGGGGTCCCACAATCAGCCCCAGCATTTT. Translating gives CASSLGSHNQPQHF. The rearrangement uses TRBV5-6 and TRBJ1-5; no reliable D call. Germline CDR1 reads SGHDT; CDR2 reads YYEEEE. V shed 0 bases and J shed 3 bases, with 7 bases lying between them. CDR3 length: 14 residues.

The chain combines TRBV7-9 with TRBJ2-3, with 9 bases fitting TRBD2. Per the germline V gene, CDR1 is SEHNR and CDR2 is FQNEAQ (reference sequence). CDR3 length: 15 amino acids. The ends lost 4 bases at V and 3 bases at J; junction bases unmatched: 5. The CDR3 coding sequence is TGTGCCAGCAGCTCGGGGGGACTAGCTACAGATACGCAGTATTTT. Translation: CASSSGGLATDTQYF.

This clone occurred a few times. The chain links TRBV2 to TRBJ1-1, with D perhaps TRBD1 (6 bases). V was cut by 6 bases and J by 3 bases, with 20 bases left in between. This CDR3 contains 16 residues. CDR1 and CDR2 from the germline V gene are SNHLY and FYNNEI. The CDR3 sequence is CASSRNKGDGDTEAFF. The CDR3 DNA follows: TGTGCCAGCAGCCGGAACAAGGGGGACGGGGACACTGAAGCTTTCTTT.